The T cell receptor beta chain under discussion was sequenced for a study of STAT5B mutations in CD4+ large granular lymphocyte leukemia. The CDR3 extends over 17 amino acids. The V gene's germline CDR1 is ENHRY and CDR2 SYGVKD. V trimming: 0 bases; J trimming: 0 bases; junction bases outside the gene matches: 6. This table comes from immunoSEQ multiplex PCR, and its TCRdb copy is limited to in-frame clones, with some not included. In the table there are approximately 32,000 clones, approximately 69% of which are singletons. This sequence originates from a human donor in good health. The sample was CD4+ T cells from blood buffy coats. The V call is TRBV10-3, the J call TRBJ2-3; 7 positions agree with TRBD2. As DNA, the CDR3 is TGTGCCATCAGTGAGTCCGGGGGGACGCTAAGCACAGATACGCAGTATTTT. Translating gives CAISESGGTLSTDTQYF.